One and the same sample provided the 31 T cell receptor beta chains below, sequenced in a study of OX40 agonist ivuxolimab in advanced cancers. Data came from immunoSEQ multiplex PCR; TCRdb stores just in-frame clones and leaves some out. Seen here are under 85,000 clones, more than 70% observed once, and the top ten hold 0.68%. Sequences were derived from CD4+ or CD8+ T cells sorted from blood, sampled in a trial of the OX40 agonist ivuxolimab. The receptors were gathered from an adult with an advanced solid tumor such as melanoma, head and neck, liver or kidney cancer.

J is TRBJ2-2 and V is TRBV5-1; the D is unclear. V lost 4 bases and J 8 bases, leaving 21 bases between the germline ends. The length of the CDR3 is 16 residues. Germline values: CDR1 SGHRS, CDR2 YFSETQ. The CDR3 DNA reads TGCGCCAGCAGCCTGACCTCCGGACGGTTTGTGGGGGAGCTGTTTTTT. As protein: CASSLTSGRFVGELFF.

The CDR3 sequence is CASSEARQGGTEAFF. CDR3 DNA sequence: TGCGCCAGCAGTGAGGCGAGACAGGGTGGGACTGAAGCTTTCTTT. The V gene is TRBV10-1, the J gene TRBJ1-1; 7 positions match TRBD1. CDR1 is WNHNN and CDR2 is SYGVQD in the germline V gene (reference sequence). The CDR3 consists of 15 residues. With V trimmed by 2 bases and J by 5 bases, 8 bases remained unmatched.

The V and J genes are TRBV18 and TRBJ1-1; 8 bases fit TRBD1. Germline V gene sequence: CDR1 KGHSH, CDR2 LQKENI. V was pared by 5 bases and J by 5 bases, with 4 bases of the junction left unmatched. The CDR3 has 13 residues. The DNA of the CDR3 is TGTGCCAGCTCAGGGGACAGGCGGACTGAAGCTTTCTTT. Translation gives CASSGDRRTEAFF. The whole variable domain, filled in from reference TRBV18 and TRBJ1-1, reads NAGVMQNPRHLVRRRGQEARLRCSPMKGHSHVYWYRQLPEEGLKFMVYLQKENIIDESGMPKERFSAEFPKEGPSILRIQQVVRGDSAAYFCASSGDRRTEAFFGQGTRLTVV.

V is TRBV11-2 and J is TRBJ1-1; D unresolved. This CDR3 has 14 residues. Germline CDR1 reads SGHAT; CDR2 reads FQNNGV. Deletions cut 2 bases from V and 1 base from J, with 8 bases between. The CDR3 region is CASSLREQNTEAFF. The CDR3 DNA sequence: TGTGCCAGCAGCTTAAGAGAGCAGAACACTGAAGCTTTCTTT.

The chain joins TRBV7-8 to TRBJ2-7; 10 bases are shared with TRBD2. The CDR3 runs 16 residues. V shed 5 bases and J 2 bases; nucleotides not matched to a gene: 9. Germline values: CDR1 SGHVS, CDR2 FQNEAQ. The CDR3 DNA is TGTGCCAGCAGCGACGGTGTCCTAGCGGGGGCCTACGAGCAGTACTTC. Residues: CASSDGVLAGAYEQYF. The full variable domain, completed using reference TRBV7-8 and TRBJ2-7, is GAGVSQSPRYKVAKRGQDVALRCDPISGHVSLFWYQQALGQGPEFLTYFQNEAQLDKSGLPSDRFFAERPEGSVSTLKIQRTQQEDSAVYLCASSDGVLAGAYEQYFGPGTRLTVT.

The genes are TRBV27 and TRBJ1-6; 7 bases align to TRBD1. Unmatched junction bases numbered 6, after V lost 3 bases and J lost 10 bases. The CDR3 sequence is 14 residues long. In germline, CDR1 is MNHEY, CDR2 SMNVEV (reference sequence). CDR3: CASSLWDSASPLHF. The CDR3 nucleotides are TGTGCCAGCAGTTTGTGGGACAGCGCCTCACCCCTCCACTTT.

The chain employs TRBV6-6 and TRBJ2-5, with 7 bases that match TRBD2. CDR1 MNHNY and CDR2 SVGAGI come from the germline V gene (reference sequence). Trimming cost V 7 bases and J 2 bases; bases outside gene matches: 10. The CDR3 totals 15 residues. The CDR3 DNA follows: TGTGCCAGCACACGACAAGGAGCGGGGCAAGAGACCCAGTACTTC. Its translation: CASTRQGAGQETQYF.

CDR3 amino acids: CASSQNDGRGGETQYF. DNA for the CDR3: TGTGCCAGCAGTCAGAATGACGGACGTGGGGGTGAGACCCAGTACTTC. J is TRBJ2-5 and V is TRBV2; D assignment may be TRBD1 or TRBD2 (5 bases each). The V gene lost 5 bases and the J gene lost 5 bases, with 21 bases spanning the gap. The CDR3 length is 16 residues. The germline CDR1 and CDR2 sequences are SNHLY and FYNNEI.

The J gene is TRBJ1-2, the V gene TRBV7-9, with 8 bases that match TRBD1. The V gene end was trimmed by 4 bases and the J gene end by 1 base; junction bases not matched to a gene: 2. CDR1 and CDR2 (germline): SEHNR, FQNEAQ (reference sequence). The CDR3 spans 14 residues. The CDR3 DNA reads as TGTGCCAGCAGCTGGACAGGGCTTAACTATGGCTACACCTTC. It yields the protein CASSWTGLNYGYTF. Looking up the rest from reference TRBV7-9 and TRBJ1-2 gives the full variable domain: DTGVSQNPRHKITKRGQNVTFRCDPISEHNRLYWYRQTLGQGPEFLTYFQNEAQLEKSRLLSDRFSAERPKGSFSTLEIQRTEQGDSAMYLCASSWTGLNYGYTFGSGTRLTVV.

The chain combines TRBV19 with TRBJ2-5; the D is unclear. Germline loops: CDR1 LNHDA, CDR2 SQIVND (reference sequence). This CDR3 has 11 residues. V was cut by 2 bases and J by 4 bases, with 2 bases left in between. The CDR3 DNA is TGTGCCAGTAGTATAAGAGAGACCCAGTACTTC. Translated: CASSIRETQYF.

This chain uses TRBV5-1 with TRBJ2-5; D is ambiguous. With 5 bases removed from V and 4 bases from J, the gap between germline ends came to 12 bases. CDR1 is SGHRS, CDR2 YFSETQ, per germline. This CDR3 has 13 residues. CDR3 region: CASSYGSGETQYF. The CDR3 DNA follows: TGCGCCAGCAGTTACGGGTCGGGAGAGACCCAGTACTTC.

The chain links TRBV10-3 to TRBJ2-5; 7 bases fit TRBD2. CDR1 ENHRY and CDR2 SYGVKD come from the germline V gene. With V trimmed by 5 bases and J by 0 bases, 6 bases remained unmatched. The CDR3 covers 15 residues. In nucleotides, the CDR3 is TGTGCCATCAGTCCGGGGGGAGAGTACCAAGAGACCCAGTACTTC. The encoded protein is CAISPGGEYQETQYF.

The chain has TRBV19 and TRBJ1-3; D may be TRBD1 (5 bases). Trimming pared 0 bases from V and 2 bases from J, leaving 8 bases between. Germline lookup yields CDR1 LNHDA and CDR2 SQIVND (reference sequence). The CDR3 has 15 amino acids. The CDR3, as DNA: TGTGCCAGTAGTATAGAGGGGGAAGCTGGAAACACCATATATTTT. Translation gives CASSIEGEAGNTIYF.

The chain has TRBV7-3 and TRBJ2-1; 10 bases match TRBD2. Germline values: CDR1 SGHTA, CDR2 FQGTGA. The CDR3 consists of 16 residues. V trimming: 5 bases; J trimming: 3 bases; junction bases outside the gene matches: 7. In nucleotides, the CDR3 is TGTGCCAGCAGCCTCAAGGGGACTAGCGACTACAATGAGCAGTTCTTC. Residues: CASSLKGTSDYNEQFF.

This clone turned up a few times. This sequence joins TRBV5-1 and TRBJ1-5; D call uncertain. Between the trimmed V and J ends, which lost 4 bases and 1 base, there was a span of 9 bases. This CDR3 region has 14 residues. Germline V CDR1 and CDR2: SGHRS, YFSETQ. CDR3 nucleotide sequence: TGCGCCAGCAGCGAGGCAGGAAGCAATCAGCCCCAGCATTTT. Amino acid sequence: CASSEAGSNQPQHF.

The V gene is TRBV7-2, the J gene TRBJ1-1; D not certain. The germline V and J ends were trimmed by 8 bases and 2 bases, with 9 bases remaining between them. The CDR3 is made up of 12 amino acids. The germline V gene encodes CDR1 SGHTA and CDR2 FQGNSA. The CDR3 region has the DNA TGTGCCAGCTCTGTTTTAAACACTGAAGCTTTCTTT. Its translation is CASSVLNTEAFF.

The V and J genes are TRBV7-6 and TRBJ2-2; D might be TRBD2 (6 bases). The V end lost 3 bases, the J end lost 1 base, and 6 bases lay between the germline ends. Germline V lookup: CDR1 SGHVS, CDR2 FNYEAQ. This CDR3 is built from 14 residues. CDR3 sequence: CASSLGGNTGELFF. The CDR3 DNA reads as TGTGCCAGCAGCTTGGGGGGGAACACCGGGGAGCTGTTTTTT.

CDR3 residues: CASSQSAGYSNQPQHF. CDR3 DNA sequence: TGCGCCAGCAGCCAAAGTGCGGGTTATAGCAATCAGCCCCAGCATTTT. V and J are TRBV4-3 and TRBJ1-5; no clear D. Deletions cut 2 bases from V and 0 bases from J, with 11 bases between. Looked up from germline, CDR1 is LGHNA and CDR2 is YSLEER. The CDR3 is 16 amino acids.

This chain links TRBV18 with TRBJ2-5; 7 nucleotides line up with TRBD1. V shed 2 bases, J shed 5 bases, and the junction held 5 bases outside the gene matches. Germline V gives CDR1 KGHSH, CDR2 LQKENI. The CDR3 is made up of 14 amino acids. CDR3 residues: CASSPNRGGETQYF. CDR3 DNA: TGTGCCAGCTCACCAAACAGGGGCGGGGAGACCCAGTACTTC.

The chain links TRBV19 to TRBJ2-2; 7 bases are a match to TRBD1. The junction had 2 bases not matched to a gene; V was cut back by 6 bases and J by 1 base. Germline CDR1 is LNHDA and CDR2 is SQIVND (reference sequence). The CDR3 runs 14 residues. The DNA for the CDR3 is TGTGCCAGTAGCAGGACAGGGAACACCGGGGAGCTGTTTTTT. This gives the protein CASSRTGNTGELFF.

This chain links TRBV2 with TRBJ2-7; 11 nucleotides align to TRBD1. This CDR3 contains 14 residues. V lost 6 bases and J lost 9; bases outside the gene matches: 10. In germline, CDR1 is SNHLY, CDR2 FYNNEI. CDR3 DNA: TGTGCCAGCAGACCGGGACAGGGGGATAATGGGCAGTACTTC. This codes for CASRPGQGDNGQYF.

Regarding this clone: Germline is not matched at one junction end, which may reflect a read error. V is TRBV7-7 and J is TRBJ2-5, with a possible D match to TRBD2 (5 bases). The germline V gene encodes CDR1 SSHAT and CDR2 FNYEAQ (reference sequence). The CDR3 spans 13 residues. The CDR3: CASSLAFGETQYF. CDR3 DNA: TGTGCTAGCAGCTTAGCGTTCGGAGAGACCCAGTACTTC.

This rearrangement joins TRBV6-5 to TRBJ1-1; D remains unclear. Per the germline V gene, CDR1 is MNHEY and CDR2 is SVGAGI. This CDR3 region has 12 residues. The ends were cut back, 5 bases at V and 6 bases at J, with 10 bases in the middle. The CDR3: CASSEILSEAFF. CDR3 in DNA: TGTGCCAGCAGTGAAATCTTGTCTGAAGCTTTCTTT.

The V and J genes are TRBV15 and TRBJ2-7, with D unresolved. The length of the CDR3 is 15 residues. Germline lookup yields CDR1 LNHNV and CDR2 YYDKDF (reference sequence). Trimming left V 7 bases short and J 6 bases short, with 22 bases between. This chain's CDR3 is CATNFSRTVSGEQYF. CDR3 bases: TGTGCCACCAACTTCAGTAGGACGGTTAGTGGCGAGCAGTACTTC. Using reference TRBV15 and TRBJ2-7 for the parts outside the CDR3, the full variable domain is DAMVIQNPRYQVTQFGKPVTLSCSQTLNHNVMYWYQQKSSQAPKLLFHYYDKDFNNEADTPDNFQSRRPNTSFCFLDIRSPGLGDTAMYLCATNFSRTVSGEQYFGPGTRLTVT.

On this clone itself: This CDR3 is also generated by other DNA sequences in the sample. The V call is TRBV5-1, the J call TRBJ1-3, with unresolved D. The germline V gene has CDR1 SGHRS and CDR2 YFSETQ. The germline V and J ends were trimmed by 4 bases and 0 bases, with 8 bases remaining between them. The CDR3 runs to 14 residues. This CDR3 is CASSLQSSGNTIYF. CDR3 coding DNA: TGCGCCAGCAGCCTCCAGAGCTCTGGAAACACCATATATTTT.

Only a few counts were recorded for this clone. The sample contains more than one DNA sequence encoding this CDR3. The genes are TRBV7-2 and TRBJ1-1, with a weak D call TRBD1 (6 bases). Germline CDR1 and CDR2: SGHTA and FQGNSA. This CDR3 spans 15 amino acids. Trimming shortened V by 2 bases and J by 0 bases, and 10 bases separated the two germline ends. The CDR3 nucleotides are TGTGCCAGCAGCTTACTCGGGGGCTTGAACACTGAAGCTTTCTTT. Translated: CASSLLGGLNTEAFF.

Only a few counts were recorded for this clone. This sequence joins TRBV7-9 and TRBJ2-4; no clear D. The CDR3 is 13 residues long. Trimming shortened V by 1 base and J by 9 bases, and 10 bases separated the two germline ends. Germline V gene data show CDR1 as SEHNR and CDR2 as FQNEAQ (reference sequence). Written as DNA, the CDR3 is TGTGCCAGCAGCTTAGAACTCTCGGGCATTCAGTACTTC. Its translation: CASSLELSGIQYF.

The sample holds one count of this clone. V and J are TRBV7-8 and TRBJ1-3, with D uncertain. Germline V lookup: CDR1 SGHVS, CDR2 FQNEAQ. The V end lost 5 bases, the J end lost 3 bases, and 17 bases lay between the germline ends. The CDR3 runs to 16 residues. For the CDR3, the DNA is TGTGCCAGCAGCCCACAACAGCGTGGATATGGAAACACCATATATTTT. This gives the protein CASSPQQRGYGNTIYF.

There are a few counts of this clone. J is TRBJ2-7 and V is TRBV6-4; TRBD1 or TRBD2 may be the D gene (5 bases each). This CDR3 comprises 12 residues. Trimming shortened V by 6 bases and J by 2 bases, and 8 bases separated the two germline ends. The germline gives CDR1 MRHNA, CDR2 SNTAGT. The CDR3 region is CASRVGAYEQYF. DNA of the CDR3: TGTGCCAGCAGAGTGGGGGCCTACGAGCAGTACTTC.

The V gene is TRBV6-5, the J gene TRBJ2-7; a weak D match, TRBD2 (5 bases). V shed 4 bases and J shed 1 base, with 8 bases lying between them. CDR1 and CDR2 (germline): MNHEY, SVGAGI. This CDR3 spans 13 amino acids. CDR3 nucleotide sequence: TGTGCCAGCAGTTCAGCGGATTCCTACGAGCAGTACTTC. It yields the protein CASSSADSYEQYF.

The J gene is TRBJ2-5, the V gene TRBV5-1, with TRBD1 identical over 7 bases. Unmatched junction bases numbered 10, after V lost 0 bases and J lost 5 bases. The CDR3 is made up of 16 amino acids. Germline values: CDR1 SGHRS, CDR2 YFSETQ. CDR3 sequence reads: CASSLGGTVDGETQYF. The CDR3, as DNA: TGCGCCAGCAGCTTGGGAGGGACAGTGGACGGTGAGACCCAGTACTTC. Using reference TRBV5-1 and TRBJ2-5 for the parts outside the CDR3, the full variable domain is KAGVTQTPRYLIKTRGQQVTLSCSPISGHRSVSWYQQTPGQGLQFLFEYFSETQRNKGNFPGRFSGRQFSNSRSEMNVSTLELGDSALYLCASSLGGTVDGETQYFGPGTRLLVL.